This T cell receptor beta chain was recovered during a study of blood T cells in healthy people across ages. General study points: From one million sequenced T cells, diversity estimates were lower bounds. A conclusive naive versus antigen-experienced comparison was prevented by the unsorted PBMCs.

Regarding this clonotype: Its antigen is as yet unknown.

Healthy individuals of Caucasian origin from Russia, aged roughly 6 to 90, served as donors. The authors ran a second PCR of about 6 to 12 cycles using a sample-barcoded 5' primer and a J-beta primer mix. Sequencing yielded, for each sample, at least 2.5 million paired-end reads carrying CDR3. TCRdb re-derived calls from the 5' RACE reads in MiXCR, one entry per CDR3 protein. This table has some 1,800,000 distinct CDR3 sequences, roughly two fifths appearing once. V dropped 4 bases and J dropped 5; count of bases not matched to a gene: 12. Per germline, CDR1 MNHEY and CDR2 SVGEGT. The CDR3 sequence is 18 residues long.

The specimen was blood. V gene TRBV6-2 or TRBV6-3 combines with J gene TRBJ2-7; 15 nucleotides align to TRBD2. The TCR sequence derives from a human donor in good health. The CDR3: CASSSRTSGGEPPHEQYF. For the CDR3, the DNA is TGTGCCAGCAGTTCGCGGACTAGCGGGGGGGAACCTCCCCACGAGCAGTACTTC.